Below, 2 T cell receptor beta chains from the same sample are listed, as sequenced in a study of CD4+ T cells in melanoma. This table comes from immunoSEQ multiplex PCR, and its TCRdb copy is limited to in-frame clones, with some not included. This sample has some 13,000 clones; 70% occur once, and the top ten carry approximately 11%. The sequenced sample was cells from a culture (not recorded whether cultured in vitro). The source is a human donor with melanoma.

This chain connects TRBV28 to TRBJ1-1, with 8 positions matching TRBD1. Germline lookup yields CDR1 MDHEN and CDR2 SYDVKM. V shed 5 bases, J shed 0 bases, and the junction held 8 bases outside the gene matches. The CDR3 length is 16 residues. The CDR3 spells CASSIRQGIMNTEAFF. The CDR3 DNA reads as TGTGCCAGCAGTATCCGACAGGGGATCATGAACACTGAAGCTTTCTTT.

The chain couples TRBV13 to TRBJ1-5, with 10 bases aligning to TRBD1. V lost 2 bases to trimming and J lost 3 bases; unmatched junction nucleotides: 4. The CDR3 contains 16 residues. Germline V gene data show CDR1 as PRHDT and CDR2 as FYEKMQ (reference sequence). In DNA form, the CDR3 reads TGTGCCAGCAGCTTAAGACAGGGGGCGAACAATCAGCCCCAGCATTTT. Amino acids: CASSLRQGANNQPQHF. The full variable domain, rest sourced from reference TRBV13 and TRBJ1-5, is AAGVIQSPRHLIKEKRETATLKCYPIPRHDTVYWYQQGPGQDPQFLISFYEKMQSDKGSIPDRFSAQQFSDYHSELNMSSLELGDSALYFCASSLRQGANNQPQHFGDGTRLSIL.